This T cell receptor beta chain was identified during a study of blood T cell repertoires in COVID-19. Study in general: Researchers got acute and convalescent COVID-19 samples from the United States, Italy and Spain. PBMCs, B-cell-depleted T cells, or T cells provided the cDNA or gDNA that made up the material.

How the authors handled the data: Amplified reference gene primers provided the basis for estimating nucleated cell counts. Measured with immunoSEQ multiplex PCR; TCRdb has only the in-frame clones, and not every one. D and trimming come from the DNA, and the V and J calls and clone size come from that table. In the table there are roughly 230,000 clones, roughly 87% of which are singletons. This CDR3 comprises 12 residues. The germline CDR1 and CDR2 sequences are MNHEY and SVGAGI. The ends were cut back, 4 bases at V and 2 bases at J, with 6 bases in the middle. The receptor's source is a woman aged 40 to 50 who had recovered from COVID-19. The sequencing sample was made of peripheral blood. V usage is TRBV6-5 and J usage is TRBJ2-7; D unresolved. The CDR3 DNA is TGTGCCAGCAGTTCGACAACCTACGAGCAGTACTTC. Protein product: CASSSTTYEQYF.